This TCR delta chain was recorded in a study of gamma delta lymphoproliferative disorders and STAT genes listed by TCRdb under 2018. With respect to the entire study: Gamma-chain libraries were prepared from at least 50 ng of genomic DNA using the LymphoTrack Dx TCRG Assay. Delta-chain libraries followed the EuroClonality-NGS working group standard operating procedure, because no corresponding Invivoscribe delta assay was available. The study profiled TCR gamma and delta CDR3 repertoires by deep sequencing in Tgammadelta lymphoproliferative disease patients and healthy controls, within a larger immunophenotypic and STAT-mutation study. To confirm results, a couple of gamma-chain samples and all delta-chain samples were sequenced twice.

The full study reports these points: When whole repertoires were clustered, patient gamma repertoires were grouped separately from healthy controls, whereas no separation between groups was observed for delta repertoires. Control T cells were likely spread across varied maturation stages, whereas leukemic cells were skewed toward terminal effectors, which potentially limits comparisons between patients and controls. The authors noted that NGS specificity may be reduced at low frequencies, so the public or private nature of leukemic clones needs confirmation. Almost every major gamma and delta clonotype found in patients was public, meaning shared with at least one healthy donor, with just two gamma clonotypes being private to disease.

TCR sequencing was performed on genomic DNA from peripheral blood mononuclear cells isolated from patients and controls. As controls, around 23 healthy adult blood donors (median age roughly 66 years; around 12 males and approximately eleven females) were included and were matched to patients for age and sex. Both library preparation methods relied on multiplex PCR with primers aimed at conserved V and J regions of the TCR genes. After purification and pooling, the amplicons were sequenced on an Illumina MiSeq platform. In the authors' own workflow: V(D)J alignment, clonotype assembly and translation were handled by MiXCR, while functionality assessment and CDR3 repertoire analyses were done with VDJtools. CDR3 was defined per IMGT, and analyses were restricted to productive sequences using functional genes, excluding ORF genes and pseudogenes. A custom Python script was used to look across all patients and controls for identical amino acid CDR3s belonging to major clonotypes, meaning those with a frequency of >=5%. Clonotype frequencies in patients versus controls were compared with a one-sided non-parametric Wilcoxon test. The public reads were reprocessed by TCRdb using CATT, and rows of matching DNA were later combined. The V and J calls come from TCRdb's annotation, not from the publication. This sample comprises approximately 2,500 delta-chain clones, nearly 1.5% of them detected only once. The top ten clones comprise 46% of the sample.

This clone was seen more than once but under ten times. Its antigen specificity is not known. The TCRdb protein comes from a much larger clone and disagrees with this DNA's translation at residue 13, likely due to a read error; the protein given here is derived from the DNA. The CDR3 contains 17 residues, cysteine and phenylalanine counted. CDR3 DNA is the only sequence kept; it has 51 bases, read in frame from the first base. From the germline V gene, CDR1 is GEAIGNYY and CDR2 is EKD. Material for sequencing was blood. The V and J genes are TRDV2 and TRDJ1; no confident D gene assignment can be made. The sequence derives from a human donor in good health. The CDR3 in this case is CACDSLASRRYTGKLIF. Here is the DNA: TGTGCCTGTGACTCCCTCGCGAGTCGCCGGTACACCGGTAAACTCATCTTT.